This passage covers 20 T cell receptor beta chains from one sample sequenced in a study of PD-1 blockade in classical Hodgkin lymphoma. The time point is: cycle 4 day 1 (C4D1), after 6 weeks of nivolumab. There was relapse after autologous stem cell transplantation in every patient, and there was variation in brentuximab vedotin exposure. TCRdb keeps only in-frame clones here, not all; method: immunoSEQ multiplex PCR. The sample yields roughly 42,000 clones, around 74% seen once. The sample here was peripheral blood mononuclear cells (PBMCs), taken before the fourth cycle of nivolumab. These receptors came from a human donor with classical Hodgkin lymphoma.

This chain uses TRBV2 with TRBJ2-2, with D uncertain. V dropped 4 bases and J dropped 6 bases, with 6 bases sitting between them. Germline values: CDR1 SNHLY, CDR2 FYNNEI. The CDR3 runs to 12 residues. The CDR3 sequence is CASSGQAGELFF. DNA for the CDR3: TGTGCCAGCAGTGGGCAGGCCGGGGAGCTGTTTTTT.

The chain employs TRBV4-2 and TRBJ2-3; TRBD2 might be the D (5 bases). CDR3 length: 15 residues. Germline assignment: CDR1 LGHNA and CDR2 YNFKEQ. The V end was cut by 4 bases, the J end by 6 bases, with 17 bases between. The chain's CDR3 is CASSRQRGGWDTQYF. The CDR3 nucleotides read TGTGCCAGCAGCCGCCAACGGGGTGGGTGGGATACGCAGTATTTT.

This chain joins TRBV7-9 and TRBJ2-1; D is unresolved. Germline V gene lookup returns CDR1 SEHNR and CDR2 FQNEAQ (reference sequence). V lost 3 bases and J 7 bases, leaving 13 bases between the germline ends. CDR3 size: 14 residues. The CDR3 loop is CASSFSDGLNEQFF. Here the CDR3 DNA reads TGTGCCAGCAGCTTTTCAGATGGGCTAAATGAGCAGTTCTTC.

CDR3 DNA sequence: TGTGCCAGCAGTTTAGAGGCTATGGGTAATTCACCCCTCCACTTT. It translates to CASSLEAMGNSPLHF. The chain carries TRBV28 and TRBJ1-6; D is uncertain. The CDR3 runs to 15 residues. From germline, CDR1 is MDHEN and CDR2 SYDVKM. The germline V and J ends were trimmed by 2 bases and 6 bases, with 11 bases remaining between them.

This clone is deemed medium-sized. The CDR3 spells CASSLGTEPLHF. CDR3 nucleotides: TGTGCCAGCAGCTTGGGGACGGAACCCCTCCACTTT. The chain has TRBV5-6 and TRBJ1-6; no reliable D call. V was cut by 0 bases and J by 12 bases, with 7 bases left in between. CDR3 size: 12 residues. Germline CDR1 is SGHDT and CDR2 is YYEEEE.

The sample holds one count of this clone. The V call is TRBV29-1, the J call TRBJ1-1; D is possibly TRBD1 (5 bases). The CDR3 is 12 residues long. V lost 6 bases and J lost 4, with 12 bases in between. Germline values: CDR1 SQVTM, CDR2 ANQGSEA. CDR3 sequence: CSVRAGSTEAFF. For the CDR3, the DNA is TGCAGCGTAAGAGCAGGGAGCACTGAAGCTTTCTTT.

The chain's CDR3 is CASSSFKQETQYF. The CDR3 DNA follows: TGTGCCAGCAGTAGCTTTAAGCAAGAGACCCAGTACTTC. The chain has TRBV28 and TRBJ2-5; D ambiguous. V lost 5 bases to trimming and J lost 2 bases, with 9 bases between them. CDR1 MDHEN and CDR2 SYDVKM come from the germline V gene. CDR3 length: 13 residues.

This clone was detected many times. This chain joins TRBV7-6 and TRBJ2-1, with D maybe TRBD2 (6 bases). The germline CDR1 and CDR2 sequences are SGHVS and FNYEAQ. V shed 0 bases and J shed 6 bases, with 9 bases lying between them. The CDR3 runs to 14 residues. The CDR3 DNA reads as TGTGCCAGCAGCTTAGCCTGGGACTTCAATGAGCAGTTCTTC. This translates into CASSLAWDFNEQFF.

The V gene is TRBV4-3, the J gene TRBJ1-2, with 8 bases that match TRBD1. This CDR3 comprises 18 residues. V lost 0 bases, J lost 0 bases, and 9 bases stayed unmatched. Germline assignment: CDR1 LGHNA and CDR2 YSLEER. The CDR3 spells CASSQDRAGTGANYGYTF. The CDR3, as DNA: TGCGCCAGCAGCCAAGATCGGGCCGGGACAGGAGCTAACTATGGCTACACCTTC.

This sequence joins TRBV5-3 and TRBJ2-1, with 8 positions matching TRBD1. TRBV5-3 is sorted into the ORF group, with uncertain function. CDR3 size: 17 residues. The ends lost 0 bases at V and 7 bases at J; junction bases unmatched: 12. CDR3 coding DNA: TGTGCCAGAAGCTTGGGGTCGGCAGGGGGCGTGTATAATGAGCAGTTCTTC. It yields the protein CARSLGSAGGVYNEQFF.

V is TRBV18 and J is TRBJ1-1; no clear D. V lost 4 bases, J lost 7 bases, and 13 bases lay in between. The CDR3 is 13 residues long. Germline V gene lookup returns CDR1 KGHSH and CDR2 LQKENI. The CDR3 loop is CASSLPGRDEAFF. The CDR3 region has the DNA TGTGCCAGCTCACTCCCGGGGAGGGATGAAGCTTTCTTT.

This chain connects TRBV7-9 to TRBJ1-2; D gene unclear. The CDR3 length is 14 residues. Germline lookup yields CDR1 SEHNR and CDR2 FQNEAQ (reference sequence). V dropped 5 bases and J dropped 4 bases, with 14 bases sitting between them. Here the CDR3 reads CASSLGGQIYGYTF. CDR3 sequence (DNA): TGTGCCAGCAGCCTTGGTGGGCAGATCTATGGCTACACCTTC.

The V call is TRBV10-1, the J call TRBJ2-5, with 9 bases aligning to TRBD2. Per germline, CDR1 WNHNN and CDR2 SYGVQD (reference sequence). V shed 0 bases and J 5 bases; nucleotides not matched to a gene: 7. This CDR3 contains 16 residues. The CDR3 DNA sequence: TGCGCCAGCAGTGAGTCGAGTAGCGGGGGCGTGGAGACCCAGTACTTC. As protein: CASSESSSGGVETQYF.

The gene calls are TRBV7-9 and TRBJ2-3, with D unclear. This CDR3 is built from 12 residues. CDR1 and CDR2 (germline): SEHNR, FQNEAQ (reference sequence). V was trimmed by 5 bases and J by 6 bases, leaving 9 bases between them. CDR3 in DNA: TGTGCCAGCAGCATACAATTGGATACGCAGTATTTT. It codes for CASSIQLDTQYF.

In its sample, this clone was seen many times. The chain couples TRBV5-4 to TRBJ2-7; tentatively, D is TRBD2 (7 bases). CDR3 size: 13 residues. V lost 0 bases and J lost 6, with 10 bases in between. CDR1 SGHNT and CDR2 YYREEE come from the germline V gene (reference sequence). Here the CDR3 DNA reads TGTGCCAGCAGCTTGGGGGGGGGCACCGAGCAGTACTTC. Translated, it gives CASSLGGGTEQYF.

The V and J genes are TRBV19 and TRBJ2-2, with a tentative D call TRBD1 (6 bases). V was pared by 9 bases and J by 4 bases, with 18 bases between. This CDR3 comprises 15 residues. CDR1 is LNHDA and CDR2 is SQIVND in the germline V gene (reference sequence). The CDR3 nucleotides are TGTGCCAGCGGCAACCAGGGGTCAGGCACCGGGGAGCTGTTTTTT. Protein sequence: CASGNQGSGTGELFF.

The CDR3 loop is CASSMGVGDSNQPQHF. The CDR3 DNA reads TGTGCCAGTAGTATGGGGGTCGGGGATAGCAATCAGCCCCAGCATTTT. The chain combines TRBV19 with TRBJ1-5; D perhaps matches TRBD1 (5 bases). V was trimmed by 3 bases and J by 0 bases, leaving 12 bases between them. Germline CDR1 LNHDA, CDR2 SQIVND (reference sequence). The CDR3 length is 16 residues.

The CDR3 is CASSLSDPGAPEAFF. The CDR3 nucleotides are TGTGCCAGCAGCTTATCTGACCCAGGGGCACCTGAAGCTTTCTTT. J is TRBJ1-1 and V is TRBV14; possibly TRBD1 for D (6 bases). The length of the CDR3 is 15 residues. Germline CDR1 is SGHDN and CDR2 is FVKESK. V dropped 5 bases and J dropped 6 bases, with 19 bases sitting between them.

This clone showed up just a few times. A junction end diverges from the germline sequence, so it may reflect a read error. This rearrangement joins TRBV7-7 to TRBJ2-1; 8 nucleotides agree with TRBD1. The CDR3 sequence is 15 residues long. From germline, CDR1 is SSHAT and CDR2 FNYEAQ (reference sequence). This CDR3 reads CASSLGQGIKNEQFF. The CDR3 coding sequence is TGTGCTAGCAGCTTAGGACAGGGAATCAAGAATGAGCAGTTCTTC.

The rearrangement links TRBV6-5 to TRBJ2-1; D not certain. The CDR3 totals 12 residues. The germline CDR1 and CDR2 sequences are MNHEY and SVGAGI. Trimming removed 4 bases at V and 13 bases at J, with 14 bases between. The CDR3 reads CASSSESLDQFF. The CDR3 DNA is TGTGCCAGCAGTTCCGAGAGCCTGGATCAGTTCTTC.